This T cell receptor beta chain was identified during a study of response to subunit inactivated influenza vaccine (dated by TCRdb to the late 2010s). At the level of the whole study: To follow how T cells responded to a trivalent subunit inactivated influenza vaccine, the researchers relied on deep quantitative profiling of the T cell receptor repertoire.

Here is what the overall study found, with its caveats: The authors proposed that each seasonal influenza vaccination may bring in only a limited number of new T cells.

Including cysteine and phenylalanine, the CDR3 has 14 amino acids. Just CDR3 DNA is preserved here, 42 bases in frame from base 1. V is shortened by 3 bases, J by 2 bases, and the region joining them spans 10 bases. This clonotype has just a few counts. What antigen it recognizes has not been identified. Base qualities are not at hand, and no much larger clone is one base apart. Library method: RT-PCR. Sequenced on an Illumina HiSeq 2500. Using fastp trimming at Q25 and MiXCR clonotype assembly, TCRdb reanalyzed the public sequencing data and kept in-frame beta chains. Under each unique CDR3 protein, matching rows form one entry showing the most common genes and DNA. The sample table contains 700,000 to 800,000 distinct CDR3 sequences; only one count was recorded for roughly 18% of them. Clones ranked in the top ten supply 9.5% to 13% of the sample.

The chain is encoded by TRBV12-3 or TRBV12-4 joined to TRBJ2-5, and perhaps TRBD1 as D gene, on 5 matching bases. The specimen was PBMCs from blood, collected 5 days after vaccination. This TCR came from a man aged 50-59 years who received an inactivated influenza vaccine. Donor details come from another sample of the same person, matched by shared clones. The DNA sequence follows: TGTGCCAGCAGTTTTTCCAACAGGCAAGAGACCCAGTACTTC. It codes for CASSFSNRQETQYF.